This T cell receptor (beta chain) was obtained from a study of somatic mutations in cytotoxic T cells in rheumatoid arthritis (dated 2017 in TCRdb). A note on the overall study: Peripheral blood (roughly 33 ml EDTA) was collected from patients immediately after diagnosis and before any treatment began. Some V beta antibody-stained T-cell populations were flow-sorted on a FACSAria II or Sony SH800 at nearly 100% purity, and sorted V beta1+ cells also underwent TCRB sequencing. Whether expanded CD8+ T-cell clones in untreated, newly diagnosed rheumatoid arthritis carry somatic mutations was the study question, and clonality was characterized with TCRB deep sequencing. TCRB deep sequencing covered some 65 patients with rheumatoid arthritis along with 20 healthy controls. Patients and controls did not essentially differ in median age, which was nearly identical between the groups. The investigation overall reported the following: There was no significant difference in CD8+ T-cell clonality between rheumatoid arthritis patients and age-matched healthy controls. Several identical CD8+ TCRB sequences were found in both blood and synovial fluid, and in about an eighth of the 65 patients the largest CD8+ clone exceeded 20% of CD8+ cells. No adjustment for multiple comparisons was made for the slight TRBV07 underrepresentation in patients. Healthy controls showed no age-related increase in CD8+ clonality, whereas patients did (Spearman r ~ 0.49). It was unknown which antigens the expanded CD8+ clones targeted, and their absence from virus-specific databases did not exclude viral specificity.

The immunoSEQ assay was applied to genomic DNA for TCRB CDR3 sequencing. Per the source publication's procedure: Only a few patient CD8+ clones larger than 1% matched published virus-specific TCRB sequences when compared against them. The analyses included only productive TCRB rearrangements. Clonality was calculated as a Shannon entropy-based productive clonality index, and a clone was defined by a unique TCRB CDR3 sequence. The template counts of each clone relative to the total templates per sample were used to calculate repertoire overlap between two samples. V-gene usage measured by flow cytometry correlated with TCRB sequencing V-gene usage, with a Spearman r of roughly 0.55. In its TCRdb copy, this immuneACCESS table keeps in-frame sequences only and misses some clones. Where compared with another copy, unresolved V genes explain less than half of these, and the others have no known cause. The V and J calls and clone size are taken from that table; D and trimming were inferred from the DNA. The table for this sample lists 20,000 or so clones; approximately 78% of them were counted only once. The ten largest clones represent roughly 13% of the sample.

About this clone: There is no known antigen for this receptor. There are no base qualities to consult, and no much larger clone falls within one base.

Reading the germline V gene gives CDR1 SGHVS and CDR2 FQNEAQ. Taken from cysteine to phenylalanine, the CDR3 has 15 residues. The only DNA kept is the CDR3, 45 bases in frame from the first base. Cut back by 5 bases and 7 bases, the V and J ends lie 20 bases apart. Flow cytometry confirmed the purity of CD4+ and CD8+ cells that had been isolated by positive magnetic bead selection on an AutoMACS. After a first flow cytometry screen using a TCR V beta antibody panel, clonal expansions were characterized through TCRB deep sequencing of sorted CD8+ fractions. Isolation of peripheral blood mononuclear cells was done through Ficoll-Paque PLUS density gradient separation. Nucleospin Tissue or Tissue XS kits were used to extract DNA from CD4-enriched, CD8-enriched or PBMC samples, and a Qubit 2.0 fluorometer was used for quantification.

This sequence was found in an adult with rheumatoid arthritis. The chain is encoded by TRBV7-8 joined to TRBJ1-1; matching of 5 bases hints at TRBD1 as the D gene. The sequenced sample consisted of CD8+ T cells sorted from blood. The CDR3 region has the sequence CASSAGRGGGFEAFF. The bases read TGTGCCAGCAGCGCTGGTCGGGGGGGAGGATTTGAAGCTTTCTTT.